This TCR beta chain is from a study of shared clonotypes between healthy human individuals. Profiling relied on immunoSEQ multiplex PCR, and the TCRdb table lists in-frame clones only, not all of them. This sample has about 980,000 clones, with 60% to 85% found just once. The source of this sequence is a man younger than 35 in good health. Source material: memory CD4+ T cells sorted from blood. As to subset: CD45RA-negative fraction.

The CDR3 here is CASSPPTSRQGETQYF. CDR3 coding DNA: TGTGCCAGCTCACCGCCCACCTCTCGACAGGGCGAGACCCAGTACTTC. The rearrangement joins TRBV18 to TRBJ2-5; TRBD1 matches 7 bases. V was pared by 3 bases and J by 5 bases, with 12 bases of the junction left unmatched. In germline, CDR1 is KGHSH, CDR2 LQKENI. This CDR3 is 16 amino acids long.